Below are 2 T cell receptor beta chains sequenced from a single sample in a study of shared clonotypes between healthy human individuals. Measured with immunoSEQ multiplex PCR; TCRdb has only the in-frame clones, and not every one. The table includes approximately 2,000,000 clones, around 92% detected once. Sequenced sample: naive CD4+ T cells from PBMCs. Sample subset: CD45RA+ positively selected. The receptor set was obtained from a man younger than 30 in good health. Some clones in this sample may be carry-over from other donors' samples.

This clone showed up just once. The chain combines TRBV4-3 with TRBJ1-1; no clear D gene. Trimming removed 0 bases at V and 1 base at J, with 6 bases between. There are 14 residues in the CDR3. Germline values: CDR1 LGHNA, CDR2 YSLEER. Written as DNA, the CDR3 is TGCGCCAGCAGCCAAGATTTAAGGAACACTGAAGCTTTCTTT. Residues: CASSQDLRNTEAFF.

V and J are TRBV5-4 and TRBJ2-3, with TRBD1 as a possible D gene (5 bases). The CDR3 totals 13 residues. Trimming removed 3 bases from V and 4 bases from J, with 9 bases in between. The germline CDR1 and CDR2 sequences are SGHNT and YYREEE (reference sequence). DNA of the CDR3: TGTGCCAGCAGCTGGTCGACAGCAGATACGCAGTATTTT. Translated: CASSWSTADTQYF.